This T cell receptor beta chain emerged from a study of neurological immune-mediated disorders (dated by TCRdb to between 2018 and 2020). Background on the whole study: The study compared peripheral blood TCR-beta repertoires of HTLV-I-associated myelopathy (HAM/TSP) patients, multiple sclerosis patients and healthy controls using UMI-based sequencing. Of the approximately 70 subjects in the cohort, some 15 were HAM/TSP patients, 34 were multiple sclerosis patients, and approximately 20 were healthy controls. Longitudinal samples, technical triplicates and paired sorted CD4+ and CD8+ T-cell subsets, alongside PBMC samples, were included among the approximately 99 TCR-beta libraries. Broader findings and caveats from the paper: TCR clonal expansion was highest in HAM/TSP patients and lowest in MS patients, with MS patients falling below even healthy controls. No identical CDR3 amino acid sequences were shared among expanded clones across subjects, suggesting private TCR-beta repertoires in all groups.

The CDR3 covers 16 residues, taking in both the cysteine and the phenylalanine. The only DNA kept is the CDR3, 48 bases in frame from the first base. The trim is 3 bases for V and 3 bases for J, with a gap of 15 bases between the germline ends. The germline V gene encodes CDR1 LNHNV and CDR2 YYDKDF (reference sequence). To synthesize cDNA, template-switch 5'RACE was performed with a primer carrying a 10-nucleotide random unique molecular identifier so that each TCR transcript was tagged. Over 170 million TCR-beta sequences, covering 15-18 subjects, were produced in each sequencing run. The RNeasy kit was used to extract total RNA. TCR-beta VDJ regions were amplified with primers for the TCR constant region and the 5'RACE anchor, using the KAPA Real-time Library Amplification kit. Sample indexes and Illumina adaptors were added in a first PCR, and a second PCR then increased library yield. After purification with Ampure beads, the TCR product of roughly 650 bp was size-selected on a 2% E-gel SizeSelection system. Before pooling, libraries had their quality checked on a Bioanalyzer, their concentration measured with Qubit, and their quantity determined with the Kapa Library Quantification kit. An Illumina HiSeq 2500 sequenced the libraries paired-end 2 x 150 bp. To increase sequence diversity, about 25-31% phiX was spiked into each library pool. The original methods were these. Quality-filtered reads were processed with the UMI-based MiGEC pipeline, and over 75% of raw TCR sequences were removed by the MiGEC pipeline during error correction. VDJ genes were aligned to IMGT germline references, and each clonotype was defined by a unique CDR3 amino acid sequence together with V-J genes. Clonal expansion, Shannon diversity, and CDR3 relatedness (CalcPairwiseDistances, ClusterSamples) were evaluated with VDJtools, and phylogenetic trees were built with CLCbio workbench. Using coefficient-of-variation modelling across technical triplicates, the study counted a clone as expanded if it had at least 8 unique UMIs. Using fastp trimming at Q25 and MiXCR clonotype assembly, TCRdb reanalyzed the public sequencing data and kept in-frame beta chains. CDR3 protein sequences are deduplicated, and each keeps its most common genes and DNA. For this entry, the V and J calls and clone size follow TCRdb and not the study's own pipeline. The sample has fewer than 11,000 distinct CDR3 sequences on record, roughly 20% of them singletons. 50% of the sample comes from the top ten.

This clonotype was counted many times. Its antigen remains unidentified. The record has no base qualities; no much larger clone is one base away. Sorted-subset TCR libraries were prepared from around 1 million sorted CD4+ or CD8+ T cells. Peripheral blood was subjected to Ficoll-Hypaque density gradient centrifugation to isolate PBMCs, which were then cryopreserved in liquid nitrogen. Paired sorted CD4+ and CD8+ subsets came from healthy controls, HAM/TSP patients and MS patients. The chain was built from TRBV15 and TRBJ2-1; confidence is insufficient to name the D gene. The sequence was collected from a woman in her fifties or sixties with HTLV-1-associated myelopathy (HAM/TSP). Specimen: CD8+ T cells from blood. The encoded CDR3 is CATSSDRAPLYNEQFF. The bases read TGTGCCACCAGCAGCGACCGTGCCCCCCTCTACAATGAGCAGTTCTTC. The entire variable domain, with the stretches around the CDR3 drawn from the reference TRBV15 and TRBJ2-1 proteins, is DAMVIQNPRYQVTQFGKPVTLSCSQTLNHNVMYWYQQKSSQAPKLLFHYYDKDFNNEADTPDNFQSRRPNTSFCFLDIRSPGLGDTAMYLCATSSDRAPLYNEQFFGPGTRLTVL.